These 5 T cell receptor beta chains were sequenced from one sample in a study of cytomegalovirus exposure and HLA in healthy donors. A multiplex PCR was run with 60 Vbeta primers and 13 Jbeta primers. Clones were sequenced by immunoSEQ multiplex PCR, and TCRdb holds only the in-frame ones, with some missing. The sample includes about 130,000 clones, over 60% of them seen just once. Sequences were obtained from PBMCs. The receptors shown here come from a man between 40 and 49 years old in good health and CMV-seronegative.

This chain links TRBV29-1 with TRBJ2-1, with 11 bases matching TRBD2. Germline CDR1 and CDR2: SQVTM and ANQGSEA. The CDR3 covers 18 residues. V was clipped by 4 bases and J by 8 bases; unmatched bases: 19. CDR3 DNA sequence: TGCAGCGTTGCCGACGATAAGTCCCTAGCGGGAGGATGGGATGAGCAGTTCTTC. It is translated as CSVADDKSLAGGWDEQFF.

Notes on this clone: Other DNA sequences in the sample encode the same CDR3. The chain employs TRBV5-1 and TRBJ1-5; 9 positions agree with TRBD1. V dropped 0 bases and J dropped 3; count of bases not matched to a gene: 1. CDR1 is SGHRS, CDR2 YFSETQ, per germline. The CDR3 sequence is 15 residues long. CDR3 coding DNA: TGCGCCAGCAGCTTGGGACAGGGGGACAATCAGCCCCAGCATTTT. Amino acid sequence: CASSLGQGDNQPQHF.

V usage is TRBV6-5 and J usage is TRBJ1-2, with TRBD1 as a possible D gene (5 bases). The ends were cut back, 6 bases at V and 3 bases at J, with 14 bases in the middle. In germline, CDR1 is MNHEY, CDR2 SVGAGI. The CDR3 has 14 residues. The CDR3 region has the DNA TGTGCCAGCAGCCTACAGGTGAAGGACTATGGCTACACCTTC. This encodes CASSLQVKDYGYTF.

This clone was seen once. The gene calls are TRBV7-9 and TRBJ1-4; 8 bases are a match to TRBD1. This CDR3 is 15 amino acids long. Germline values: CDR1 SEHNR, CDR2 FQNEAQ (reference sequence). Trimming at V came to 5 bases and at J to 7 bases, leaving 9 bases not matched to a gene. In nucleotides, the CDR3 is TGTGCCAGCAGCCTTGGGACAGGCGGAAGTGAAAAACTGTTTTTT. Residues: CASSLGTGGSEKLFF. The whole variable domain, remainder taken from reference TRBV7-9 and TRBJ1-4, is DTGVSQNPRHKITKRGQNVTFRCDPISEHNRLYWYRQTLGQGPEFLTYFQNEAQLEKSRLLSDRFSAERPKGSFSTLEIQRTEQGDSAMYLCASSLGTGGSEKLFFGSGTQLSVL.

In its sample, this clone is medium-sized. The gene calls are TRBV25-1 and TRBJ1-6, with a possible D match to TRBD1 (5 bases). There are 15 residues in the CDR3. Trimming shortened V by 1 base and J by 8 bases, and 12 bases separated the two germline ends. In germline, CDR1 is MGHDK, CDR2 SYGVNS. The CDR3 sequence is CASSEWGGGDSPLHF. The CDR3 coding sequence is TGTGCCAGCAGTGAATGGGGGGGTGGGGATTCACCCCTCCACTTT. Based on the CDR3 plus reference TRBV25-1 and TRBJ1-6, the full variable domain is EADIYQTPRYLVIGTGKKITLECSQTMGHDKMYWYQQDPGMELHLIHYSYGVNSTEKGDLSSESTVSRIRTEHFPLTLESARPSHTSQYLCASSEWGGGDSPLHFGNGTRLTVT.